This entry is about one T cell receptor (beta chain). What it binds is not known. The data were obtained in a study of cytomegalovirus exposure and HLA in healthy donors. Study in general: Some 85 million unique TCRs from HLA-typed donors were held in an early data release.

The PCR used 60 Vbeta and 13 Jbeta primers. Clones were read by immunoSEQ multiplex PCR, and TCRdb kept only the in-frame ones, dropping some. The sample has over 150,000 clones; 60% to 80% are singletons. Study-level findings and limits: A highly shared variant cluster was judged a likely technical artifact. Later analysis suggested most CMV-associated TCR beta chains were HLA-restricted. The study designated 150 to 200 TCR beta chains cytomegalovirus-associated.

The CDR3 totals 15 residues. The germline V gene has CDR1 SGHRS and CDR2 YFSETQ. Trimming took 1 base from V and 7 from J; bases not matched to a gene: 4. The sequenced sample was PBMCs. The receptor comes from a woman aged 50 to 60 in good health and CMV-seropositive. The rearrangement links TRBV5-1 to TRBJ2-2, with 10 bases matching TRBD1. CDR3 sequence reads: CASSLRGQGIGELFF. CDR3 nucleotides: TGCGCCAGCAGCTTGAGGGGACAGGGGATCGGGGAGCTGTTTTTT. The full variable domain, with the rest looked up from reference TRBV5-1 and TRBJ2-2, is KAGVTQTPRYLIKTRGQQVTLSCSPISGHRSVSWYQQTPGQGLQFLFEYFSETQRNKGNFPGRFSGRQFSNSRSEMNVSTLELGDSALYLCASSLRGQGIGELFFGEGSRLTVL.